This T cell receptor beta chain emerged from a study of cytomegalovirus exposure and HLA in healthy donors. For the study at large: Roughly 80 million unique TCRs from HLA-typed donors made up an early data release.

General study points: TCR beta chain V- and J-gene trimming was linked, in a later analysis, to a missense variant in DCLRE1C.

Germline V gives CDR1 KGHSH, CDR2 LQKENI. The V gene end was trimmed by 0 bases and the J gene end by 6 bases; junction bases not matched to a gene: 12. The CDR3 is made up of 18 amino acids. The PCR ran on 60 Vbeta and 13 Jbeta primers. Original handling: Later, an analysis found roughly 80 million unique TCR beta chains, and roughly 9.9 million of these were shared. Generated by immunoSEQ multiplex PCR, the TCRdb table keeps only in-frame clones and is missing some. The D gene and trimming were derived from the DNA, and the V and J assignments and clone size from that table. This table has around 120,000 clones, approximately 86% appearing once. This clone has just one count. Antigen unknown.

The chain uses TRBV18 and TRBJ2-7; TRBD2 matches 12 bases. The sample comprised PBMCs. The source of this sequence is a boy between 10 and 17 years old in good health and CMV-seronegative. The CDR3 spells CASSPPWLAGGPFSEQYF. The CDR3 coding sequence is TGTGCCAGCTCACCACCGTGGCTAGCGGGAGGGCCTTTCTCCGAGCAGTACTTC.